The 18 T cell receptor beta chains below all came from one sample that was sequenced in a study of blood T cell repertoires in COVID-19. Data came from immunoSEQ multiplex PCR; TCRdb stores just in-frame clones and leaves some out. The table has under 200,000 clones, approximately 90% seen once. Sample: peripheral blood. The source of these receptors is a man aged 18 to 29 with active or convalescent COVID-19.

V usage is TRBV3-1 (or the pseudogene TRBV3-2) and J usage is TRBJ2-2; tentative D call: TRBD2 (5 bases). This CDR3 has 17 residues. CDR1 is LGHDT, CDR2 YNNKEL, per germline (reference sequence). Trimming removed 0 bases from V and 3 bases from J, with 14 bases in between. CDR3 amino acids: CASSQEGGPFDTGELFF. The CDR3 DNA reads as TGTGCCAGCAGCCAAGAAGGAGGTCCCTTCGACACCGGGGAGCTGTTTTTT.

The chain carries TRBV2 and TRBJ2-5; D unresolved. Between the trimmed V and J ends, which lost 4 bases and 5 bases, there was a span of 5 bases. CDR3 length: 11 residues. CDR1 and CDR2 (germline): SNHLY, FYNNEI. In nucleotides, the CDR3 is TGTGCCAGCAGTGCCCTGGAGACCCAGTACTTC. It is translated as CASSALETQYF.

The chain joins TRBV4-2 to TRBJ2-5; possibly TRBD1 for D (5 bases). The V gene lost 5 bases and the J gene lost 1 base, with 14 bases spanning the gap. The CDR3 extends over 15 amino acids. CDR1 LGHNA and CDR2 YNFKEQ come from the germline V gene. The CDR3 DNA reads as TGTGCCAGCAGCTTTGGCCAGGGATTCCAAGAGACCCAGTACTTC. Translating it yields CASSFGQGFQETQYF.

V gene TRBV7-9 combines with J gene TRBJ2-1; D gene unclear. Trimming cost V 2 bases and J 7 bases, with 9 bases left between them. Germline V CDR1 and CDR2: SEHNR, FQNEAQ (reference sequence). This CDR3 contains 13 residues. For the CDR3, the DNA is TGTGCCAGCAGCTTATCGGTCCGGAATGAGCAGTTCTTC. Its translation is CASSLSVRNEQFF.

V is TRBV9 and J is TRBJ1-6, with D unclear. Germline V lookup: CDR1 SGDLS, CDR2 YYNGEE. The CDR3 runs 16 residues. Trimming left V 4 bases short and J 0 bases short, with 11 bases between. CDR3 bases: TGTGCCAGCAGCCCCCAAGCAAACTCCTATAATTCACCCCTCCACTTT. This gives the protein CASSPQANSYNSPLHF.

The rearrangement links TRBV9 to TRBJ2-1; 9 bases fit TRBD2. V was clipped by 0 bases and J by 3 bases; unmatched bases: 7. Germline-derived CDR1 and CDR2 are SGDLS and YYNGEE. The CDR3 totals 17 residues. DNA of the CDR3: TGTGCCAGCAGCGTAGTGGGTAGCGGGAGTAGCTACAATGAGCAGTTCTTC. Amino acids: CASSVVGSGSSYNEQFF.

The V gene is TRBV7-8, the J gene TRBJ2-5; 9 bases agree with TRBD1. From germline, CDR1 is SGHVS and CDR2 FQNEAQ. CDR3 length: 17 amino acids. J lost 0 bases, V lost 5 bases, and 10 bases had no gene match. The CDR3 nucleotides read TGTGCCAGCAGCCTCGGTTGGACAGGGGACAACCAAGAGACCCAGTACTTC. This translates into CASSLGWTGDNQETQYF. Supplemented by reference TRBV7-8 and TRBJ2-5, the full variable domain reads GAGVSQSPRYKVAKRGQDVALRCDPISGHVSLFWYQQALGQGPEFLTYFQNEAQLDKSGLPSDRFFAERPEGSVSTLKIQRTQQEDSAVYLCASSLGWTGDNQETQYFGPGTRLLVL.

The chain is built from TRBV14 and TRBJ1-2, with 7 bases fitting TRBD1. V lost 2 bases to trimming and J lost 2 bases; unmatched junction nucleotides: 5. Germline values: CDR1 SGHDN, CDR2 FVKESK. This CDR3 comprises 15 residues. The CDR3 bases are TGTGCCAGCAGCCAACAGACAGGGACGAACTATGGCTACACCTTC. Translating it yields CASSQQTGTNYGYTF.

V and J are TRBV5-4 and TRBJ2-5; D perhaps matches TRBD1 (6 bases). CDR3 size: 15 residues. Germline loops: CDR1 SGHNT, CDR2 YYREEE (reference sequence). V lost 1 base and J 0 bases, leaving 10 bases between the germline ends. In DNA form, the CDR3 reads TGTGCCAGCAGCTTGCCGGCAGGGGACCAAGAGACCCAGTACTTC. It is translated as CASSLPAGDQETQYF. The full variable domain, with the rest looked up from reference TRBV5-4 and TRBJ2-5, is ETGVTQSPTHLIKTRGQQVTLRCSSQSGHNTVSWYQQALGQGPQFIFQYYREEENGRGNFPPRFSGLQFPNYSSELNVNALELDDSALYLCASSLPAGDQETQYFGPGTRLLVL.

This chain links TRBV19 with TRBJ1-1; possibly TRBD1 for D (5 bases). With 8 bases removed from V and 2 bases from J, the gap between germline ends came to 12 bases. The CDR3 consists of 13 residues. Looked up from germline, CDR1 is LNHDA and CDR2 is SQIVND (reference sequence). The CDR3 loop reads CASENQGNTEAFF. CDR3 DNA sequence: TGTGCCAGTGAAAACCAGGGTAACACTGAAGCTTTCTTT.

The V gene is TRBV20-1, the J gene TRBJ2-5; weak D call: TRBD2 (6 bases). V was clipped by 3 bases and J by 5 bases, with 10 bases between them. Looked up from germline, CDR1 is DFQATT and CDR2 is SNEGSKA (reference sequence). This CDR3 is built from 12 residues. The CDR3 nucleotides read TGCAGTGCTAGTCCTAGCGTTGAGACCCAGTACTTC. It specifies CSASPSVETQYF.

This clone occurred a few times. CDR3 nucleotide sequence: TGTGCCAGCAGCCCCGCGGCGGGCTATGGCTACACCTTC. Its protein product is CASSPAAGYGYTF. The V call is TRBV12-3 or TRBV12-4, the J call TRBJ1-2; no clear D. The CDR3 consists of 13 residues. V gave up 6 bases and J gave up 4 bases, with 12 bases separating them.

V gene TRBV5-1 combines with J gene TRBJ2-4, with 10 nucleotides matching TRBD2. The CDR3 consists of 16 residues. Germline-derived CDR1 and CDR2 are SGHRS and YFSETQ. V was clipped by 0 bases and J by 8 bases; unmatched bases: 8. The CDR3 loop reads CASSLGEREGQDIQYF. The CDR3 region has the DNA TGCGCCAGCAGCTTGGGTGAGCGGGAGGGCCAAGACATTCAGTACTTC.

The chain links TRBV28 to TRBJ1-5; weak D call: TRBD1 (6 bases). The CDR3 extends over 15 amino acids. V lost 5 bases, J lost 0 bases, and 11 bases lay in between. Germline V CDR1 and CDR2: MDHEN, SYDVKM. CDR3 sequence (DNA): TGTGCCAGCAGTCCTCAGGGGTATAGCAATCAGCCCCAGCATTTT. Amino acid sequence: CASSPQGYSNQPQHF.

This rearrangement joins TRBV7-8 to TRBJ1-2, with 10 bases lining up with TRBD1. Germline CDR1 reads SGHVS; CDR2 reads FQNEAQ. The CDR3 is 15 amino acids. V trimming: 0 bases; J trimming: 9 bases; junction bases outside the gene matches: 7. The CDR3 is CASSLAGQGISSYTF. The CDR3 DNA follows: TGTGCCAGCAGCTTAGCGGGACAGGGGATATCTAGCTACACCTTC.

This clone has only one observation. The chain employs TRBV6-6 and TRBJ1-2; D gene ambiguous. CDR3 length: 12 amino acids. Between the trimmed V and J ends, which lost 0 bases and 7 bases, there was a span of 6 bases. The germline V gene encodes CDR1 MNHNY and CDR2 SVGAGI (reference sequence). CDR3 DNA sequence: TGTGCCAGCAGTTACTCTCGCGCTGGCTACACCTTC. Amino acids: CASSYSRAGYTF.

V and J are TRBV28 and TRBJ2-7; 8 bases are shared with TRBD2. Germline trimming cut 6 bases from V and 4 bases from J; bases unmatched to any gene: 11. The CDR3 covers 15 residues. Germline CDR1 is MDHEN and CDR2 is SYDVKM. CDR3 bases: TGTGCCAGCAGCGGGGCCGGGACTAGAGCGTACGAGCAGTACGTC. Amino acid sequence: CASSGAGTRAYEQYV.

Concerning this clone: This same CDR3 is encoded by further DNA sequences in the sample. This chain links TRBV2 with TRBJ1-2, with TRBD1 matching 9 bases. This CDR3 is built from 14 residues. V shed 0 bases and J 8 bases; nucleotides not matched to a gene: 4. The germline gives CDR1 SNHLY, CDR2 FYNNEI. CDR3 sequence reads: CASSEARQGVGYTF. In DNA form, the CDR3 reads TGTGCCAGCAGTGAAGCAAGACAGGGGGTGGGCTACACCTTC.